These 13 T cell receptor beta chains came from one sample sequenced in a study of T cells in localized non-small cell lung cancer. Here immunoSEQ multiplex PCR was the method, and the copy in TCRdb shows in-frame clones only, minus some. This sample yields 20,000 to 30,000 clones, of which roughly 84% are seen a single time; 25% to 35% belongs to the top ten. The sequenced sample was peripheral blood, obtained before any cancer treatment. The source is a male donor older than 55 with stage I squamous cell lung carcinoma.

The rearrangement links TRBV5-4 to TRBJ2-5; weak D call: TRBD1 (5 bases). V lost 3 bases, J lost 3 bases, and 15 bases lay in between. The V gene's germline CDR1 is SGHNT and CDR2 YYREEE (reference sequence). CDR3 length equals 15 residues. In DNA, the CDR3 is TGTGCCAGCAGCTCCAGGGTCATGGGTGAAGAGACCCAGTACTTC. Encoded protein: CASSSRVMGEETQYF.

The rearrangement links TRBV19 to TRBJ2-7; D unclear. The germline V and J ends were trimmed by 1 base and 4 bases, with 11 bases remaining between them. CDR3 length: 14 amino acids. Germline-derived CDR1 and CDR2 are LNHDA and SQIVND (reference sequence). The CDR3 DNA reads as TGTGCCAGTAGTATAGGGGGAAACCGGTACGAGCAGTACTTC. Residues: CASSIGGNRYEQYF.

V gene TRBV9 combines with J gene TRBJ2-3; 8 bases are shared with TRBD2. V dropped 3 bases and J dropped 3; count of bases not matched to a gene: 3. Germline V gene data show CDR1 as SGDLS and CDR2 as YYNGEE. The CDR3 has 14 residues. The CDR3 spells CASSAGGLTDTQYF. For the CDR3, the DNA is TGTGCCAGCAGCGCGGGGGGGCTTACAGATACGCAGTATTTT.

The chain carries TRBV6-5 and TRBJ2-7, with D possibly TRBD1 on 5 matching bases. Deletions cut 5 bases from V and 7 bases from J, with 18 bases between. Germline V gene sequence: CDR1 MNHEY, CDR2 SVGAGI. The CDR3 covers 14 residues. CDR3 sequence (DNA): TGTGCCAGCAGTACGGGCCAGGGTATAGGGGAGCAGTACTTC. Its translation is CASSTGQGIGEQYF.

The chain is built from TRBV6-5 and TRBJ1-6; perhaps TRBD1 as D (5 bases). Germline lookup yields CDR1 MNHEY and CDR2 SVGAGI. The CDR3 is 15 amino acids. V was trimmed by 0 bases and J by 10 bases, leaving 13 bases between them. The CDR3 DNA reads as TGTGCCAGCAGTTACTCCTCCAAGGGGCAATCACCCCTCCACTTT. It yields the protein CASSYSSKGQSPLHF.

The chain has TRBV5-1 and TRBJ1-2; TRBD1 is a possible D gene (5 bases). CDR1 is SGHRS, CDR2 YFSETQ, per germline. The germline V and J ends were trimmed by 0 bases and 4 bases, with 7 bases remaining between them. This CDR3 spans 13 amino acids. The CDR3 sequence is CASSLGQFYGYTF. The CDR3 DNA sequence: TGCGCCAGCAGCTTGGGACAGTTCTATGGCTACACCTTC.

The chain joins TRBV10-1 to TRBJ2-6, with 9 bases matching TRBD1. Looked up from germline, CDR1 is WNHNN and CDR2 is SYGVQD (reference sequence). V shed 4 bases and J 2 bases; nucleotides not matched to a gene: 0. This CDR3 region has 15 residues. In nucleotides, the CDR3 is TGCGCCAGCAGTGGACAGGGGGCTGGGGCCAACGTCCTGACTTTC. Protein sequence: CASSGQGAGANVLTF.

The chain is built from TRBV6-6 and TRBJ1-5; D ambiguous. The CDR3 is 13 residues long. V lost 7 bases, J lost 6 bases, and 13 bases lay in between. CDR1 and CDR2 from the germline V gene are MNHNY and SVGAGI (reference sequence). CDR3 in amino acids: CASTSSRSQPQHF. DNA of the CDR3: TGTGCCAGCACCTCGAGCCGGAGTCAGCCCCAGCATTTT.

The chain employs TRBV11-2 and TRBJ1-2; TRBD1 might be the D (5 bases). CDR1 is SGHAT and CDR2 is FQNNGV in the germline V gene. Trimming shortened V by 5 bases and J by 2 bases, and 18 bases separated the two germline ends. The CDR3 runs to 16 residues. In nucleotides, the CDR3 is TGTGCCAGCAGCCCCGCTACGACAGCCCAGAACTATGGCTACACCTTC. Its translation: CASSPATTAQNYGYTF.

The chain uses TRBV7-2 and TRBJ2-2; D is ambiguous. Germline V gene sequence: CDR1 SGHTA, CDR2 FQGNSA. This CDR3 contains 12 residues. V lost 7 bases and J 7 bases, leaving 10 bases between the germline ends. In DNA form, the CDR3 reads TGTGCCAGCACCCTCTATTTCGGGGAGCTGTTTTTT. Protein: CASTLYFGELFF.

Here the CDR3 reads CASSLTVSTGELFF. For the CDR3, the DNA is TGTGCCAGCAGCTTGACAGTTTCCACCGGGGAGCTGTTTTTT. This chain connects TRBV5-8 to TRBJ2-2; D is unclear. V was clipped by 1 base and J by 4 bases, with 8 bases between them. The CDR3 extends over 14 amino acids. Germline V lookup: CDR1 SGHTS, CDR2 YDEGEE.

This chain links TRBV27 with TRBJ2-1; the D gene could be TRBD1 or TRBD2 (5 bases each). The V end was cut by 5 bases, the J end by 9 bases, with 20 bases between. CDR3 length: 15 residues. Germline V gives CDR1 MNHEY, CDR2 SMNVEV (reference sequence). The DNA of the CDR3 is TGTGCCAGCAGTCCAAGAGGGGTGTGGGAGAGTGAGCAGTTCTTC. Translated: CASSPRGVWESEQFF.

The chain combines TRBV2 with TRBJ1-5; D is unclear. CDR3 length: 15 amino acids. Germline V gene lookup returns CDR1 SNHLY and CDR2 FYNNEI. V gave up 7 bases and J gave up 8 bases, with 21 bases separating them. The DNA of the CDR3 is TGTGCCAGCAACGTAATCCGTGCGGGCGGTGAGCCCCAGCATTTT. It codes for CASNVIRAGGEPQHF.